This entry lists 18 T cell receptor beta chains sequenced from one sample in a study of blood T cell repertoires in COVID-19. The repertoire was sequenced with immunoSEQ multiplex PCR; TCRdb's copy has only in-frame clones and lacks some. The repertoire holds about 350,000 clones, about 90% seen once, with approximately 3.1% in the top ten. The source material was PBMCs or T cells enriched from blood (not recorded which). The receptors were gathered from a young woman who had recovered from COVID-19.

The V and J genes are TRBV19 and TRBJ1-5; 10 bases line up with TRBD1. The CDR3 has 16 amino acids. J gave up 5 bases and V 3 bases, and 7 bases lay outside the gene matches. CDR1 LNHDA and CDR2 SQIVND come from the germline V gene (reference sequence). CDR3 sequence (DNA): TGTGCCAGTAGTATGGCTGGGACAGGGGCCTATCAGCCCCAGCATTTT. Translation gives CASSMAGTGAYQPQHF.

V is TRBV15 and J is TRBJ2-1; 8 nucleotides agree with TRBD1. Per the germline V gene, CDR1 is LNHNV and CDR2 is YYDKDF (reference sequence). J gave up 6 bases and V 6 bases, and 10 bases lay outside the gene matches. The CDR3 has 15 residues. The CDR3, as DNA: TGTGCCACCAGTTTACCGGGACAGGCTACCAATGAGCAGTTCTTC. It codes for CATSLPGQATNEQFF.

J is TRBJ2-2 and V is TRBV6-5; 7 nucleotides match TRBD2. Germline CDR1 reads MNHEY; CDR2 reads SVGAGI. The CDR3 totals 15 residues. V lost 2 bases and J lost 4; bases outside the gene matches: 4. The CDR3 DNA sequence: TGTGCCAGCAGTTACGGCGGGAGAACCACCGGGGAGCTGTTTTTT. This codes for CASSYGGRTTGELFF.

This clone has more than one count but fewer than ten. This CDR3 is also generated by other DNA sequences in the sample. V gene TRBV7-9 combines with J gene TRBJ1-2; 8 bases agree with TRBD1. With 5 bases clipped from V and 3 bases from J, the junction kept 5 bases outside the gene matches. The CDR3 loop spans 14 amino acids. The germline gives CDR1 SEHNR, CDR2 FQNEAQ (reference sequence). The CDR3 protein is CASSLTGVDYGYTF. The CDR3 DNA follows: TGTGCCAGCAGCCTGACAGGGGTGGACTATGGCTACACCTTC.

The chain combines TRBV7-2 with TRBJ2-7; D is undetermined. The CDR3 runs 16 residues. V lost 3 bases and J 3 bases, leaving 18 bases between the germline ends. CDR1 and CDR2 from the germline V gene are SGHTA and FQGNSA. Written as DNA, the CDR3 is TGTGCCAGCAGCTTGGTCTTCGGGTCTTTCGGCTACGAGCAGTACTTC. Amino acid sequence: CASSLVFGSFGYEQYF.

The genes are TRBV3-1 (or the pseudogene TRBV3-2) and TRBJ2-7, with TRBD1 as a possible D gene (5 bases). The germline V and J ends were trimmed by 1 base and 5 bases, with 21 bases remaining between them. In germline, CDR1 is LGHDT, CDR2 YNNKEL (reference sequence). CDR3 length: 17 amino acids. The CDR3 region has the DNA TGTGCCAGCAGCCAAGGAGCTGTGGGGCGGTTCATGGACGAGCAGTACTTC. As protein: CASSQGAVGRFMDEQYF.

The rearrangement uses TRBV18 and TRBJ1-3; TRBD1 matches 7 bases. The ends lost 6 bases at V and 0 bases at J; junction bases unmatched: 17. The germline gives CDR1 KGHSH, CDR2 LQKENI. The CDR3 is 19 amino acids. The CDR3 bases are TGTGCCAGCTCCTACCGGGACAGCTTCCCGTCGAGCTCTGGAAACACCATATATTTT. Its protein product is CASSYRDSFPSSSGNTIYF. The variable domain in full, completed from reference TRBV18 and TRBJ1-3, reads NAGVMQNPRHLVRRRGQEARLRCSPMKGHSHVYWYRQLPEEGLKFMVYLQKENIIDESGMPKERFSAEFPKEGPSILRIQQVVRGDSAAYFCASSYRDSFPSSSGNTIYFGEGSWLTVV.

This clone occurred once. The chain couples TRBV18 to TRBJ1-2; 8 bases agree with TRBD1. In germline, CDR1 is KGHSH, CDR2 LQKENI. J lost 5 bases, V lost 5 bases, and 10 bases had no gene match. This CDR3 has 15 residues. This CDR3 reads CASSSWEGQAYGYTF. CDR3 DNA sequence: TGTGCCAGCTCATCTTGGGAGGGACAGGCATATGGCTACACCTTC.

V gene TRBV10-2 combines with J gene TRBJ1-5; D remains unclear. CDR1 WSHSY and CDR2 SAAADI come from the germline V gene. Trimming removed 6 bases from V and 4 bases from J, with 7 bases in between. The length of the CDR3 is 12 residues. The CDR3 reads CASSAGNQPQHF. DNA of the CDR3: TGCGCCAGCAGCGCAGGAAATCAGCCCCAGCATTTT.

The chain recombines TRBV27 with TRBJ2-7, with TRBD1 matching 7 bases. Germline-derived CDR1 and CDR2 are MNHEY and SMNVEV (reference sequence). Trimming cost V 9 bases and J 0 bases; bases outside gene matches: 5. This CDR3 has 13 amino acids. CDR3 nucleotide sequence: TGTGCCAGTTCCCGGGACAGCTCCTACGAGCAGTACTTC. Translated, it gives CASSRDSSYEQYF.

V usage is TRBV10-3 and J usage is TRBJ2-5; 12 positions match TRBD2. Germline lookup yields CDR1 ENHRY and CDR2 SYGVKD. The CDR3 totals 14 residues. The trim removed 3 bases at V and 7 bases at J, leaving 3 bases unmatched. CDR3 protein: CAISDPSGRGTQYF. The DNA of the CDR3 is TGTGCCATCAGTGACCCTAGCGGGAGGGGGACCCAGTACTTC.

V gene TRBV19 combines with J gene TRBJ1-3; 7 positions match TRBD1. Per the germline V gene, CDR1 is LNHDA and CDR2 is SQIVND (reference sequence). The CDR3 length is 16 residues. V trimming: 7 bases; J trimming: 2 bases; junction bases outside the gene matches: 11. CDR3 bases: TGTGCCAGTACCAAAGAGGGGGCTGAAGCTGGAAACACCATATATTTT. Protein sequence: CASTKEGAEAGNTIYF.

The rearrangement joins TRBV14 to TRBJ1-2; perhaps TRBD1 as D (5 bases). Trimming pared 3 bases from V and 5 bases from J, leaving 16 bases between. CDR3 length equals 15 residues. In germline, CDR1 is SGHDN, CDR2 FVKESK. CDR3 protein: CASSHPLAGRYGYTF. CDR3 bases: TGTGCCAGCAGCCACCCCCTGGCAGGGAGGTATGGCTACACCTTC.

The J gene is TRBJ2-4, the V gene TRBV20-1; maybe TRBD2 (6 bases). The V and J ends lost 6 bases and 0 bases respectively, with 15 bases between them. The CDR3 spans 15 residues. CDR1 is DFQATT and CDR2 is SNEGSKA in the germline V gene (reference sequence). CDR3 amino acids: CSASQPGLAKNIQYF. DNA for the CDR3: TGCAGTGCGAGTCAACCGGGACTAGCCAAAAACATTCAGTACTTC.

V gene TRBV4-2 combines with J gene TRBJ2-1; D is ambiguous. The length of the CDR3 is 15 residues. From germline, CDR1 is LGHNA and CDR2 YNFKEQ. V dropped 1 base and J dropped 0 bases, with 7 bases sitting between them. CDR3 bases: TGTGCCAGCAGCCAAGGGCACGACTCCTACAATGAGCAGTTCTTC. Residues: CASSQGHDSYNEQFF.

The genes are TRBV2 and TRBJ2-5; D remains ambiguous. Trimming pared 8 bases from V and 3 bases from J, leaving 19 bases between. CDR1 and CDR2 from the germline V gene are SNHLY and FYNNEI. The CDR3 length is 15 residues. CDR3 bases: TGTGCCAGCGGGCTAACTCAGGTGGCGAAAGAGACCCAGTACTTC. This encodes CASGLTQVAKETQYF.

This rearrangement joins TRBV28 to TRBJ1-5; the match to TRBD1 covers 9 bases. Trimming took 9 bases from V and 2 from J; bases not matched to a gene: 20. This CDR3 is 19 amino acids long. The germline V gene has CDR1 MDHEN and CDR2 SYDVKM. The CDR3 spells CASTPSGTGWLSGNQPQHF. CDR3 DNA: TGTGCCAGTACCCCTTCCGGGACAGGGTGGTTGTCGGGCAATCAGCCCCAGCATTTT.

The rearrangement joins TRBV6-1 to TRBJ2-2; D call uncertain. Trimming cost V 6 bases and J 2 bases, with 7 bases left between them. Germline loops: CDR1 MNHNS, CDR2 SASEGT. This CDR3 comprises 13 residues. Written as DNA, the CDR3 is TGTGCCAGCAGGACAAGCAACACCGGGGAGCTGTTTTTT. This gives the protein CASRTSNTGELFF.